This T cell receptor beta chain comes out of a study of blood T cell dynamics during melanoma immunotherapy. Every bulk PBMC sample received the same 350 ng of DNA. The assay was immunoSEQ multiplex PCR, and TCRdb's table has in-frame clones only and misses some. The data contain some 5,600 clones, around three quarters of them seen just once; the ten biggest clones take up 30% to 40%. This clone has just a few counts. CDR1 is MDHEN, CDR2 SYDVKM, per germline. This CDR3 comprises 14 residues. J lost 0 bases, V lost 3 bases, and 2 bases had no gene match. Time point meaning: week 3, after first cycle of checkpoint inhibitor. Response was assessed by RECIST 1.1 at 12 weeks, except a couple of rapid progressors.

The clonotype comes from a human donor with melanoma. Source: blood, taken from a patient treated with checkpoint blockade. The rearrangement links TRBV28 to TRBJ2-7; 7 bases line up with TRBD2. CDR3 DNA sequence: TGTGCCAGCAGTTTTCAGCGGGACTCCTACGAGCAGTACTTC. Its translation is CASSFQRDSYEQYF.